This TCR beta chain is from a study of T-cell reconstitution after alpha-beta-depleted transplantation in children. Germline trimming cut 0 bases from V and 0 bases from J; bases unmatched to any gene: 13. The CDR3 spans 20 residues. CDR1 is SGHRS and CDR2 is YFSETQ in the germline V gene. Construction of the TCRbeta library involved unique molecular identifiers. TCRdb ran MiXCR on the PCR reads and lists one entry per CDR3 protein. The sample lists some 500,000 distinct CDR3 sequences, about 18% occurring once. This clonotype has just a few counts. The rearrangement uses TRBV5-1 and TRBJ2-1; 9 nucleotides match TRBD2. The sample consisted of PBMCs from the stem cell graft donor, taken from the stem cell graft. This receptor was identified in a human donor who donated a stem cell graft to a child with acute lymphoblastic leukemia. The CDR3 is CASSLGASGTWRDSYNEQFF. The CDR3 region has the DNA TGCGCCAGCAGCTTGGGTGCTAGCGGGACTTGGAGAGACTCCTACAATGAGCAGTTCTTC.